This T cell receptor beta chain emerged from a study of response to subunit inactivated influenza vaccine. Regarding the study as a whole: The authors offered the suggestion that each seasonal influenza vaccination recruits few new T cells.

TCRdb fed the RT-PCR reads into MiXCR, producing one record per CDR3 protein. The sample comprises about 150,000 distinct CDR3 sequences, approximately 11% of which are singletons, and roughly a third rests with the top ten. Germline loops: CDR1 LGHNA, CDR2 YSLEER. The germline V and J ends were trimmed by 2 bases and 7 bases, with 9 bases remaining between them. This CDR3 spans 13 amino acids. A word on this clonotype: The antigen remains undetermined.

This material consisted of CD8+ T cells sorted from PBMCs, taken less than 30 months after vaccination. This chain connects TRBV4-3 to TRBJ2-1; weak D call: TRBD2 (5 bases). The TCR was taken from a man between 50 and 69 years old who received an inactivated influenza vaccine. Written as DNA, the CDR3 is TGCGCCAGCAGCCAATTACTAGATAATGAGCAGTTCTTC. Its protein product is CASSQLLDNEQFF.